Listed here are 14 T cell receptor beta chains from one sample, sequenced in a study of a mutant IDH1 vaccine in newly diagnosed glioma. Their cognate antigens are unknown. The time point was: week 47, end of study. Vaccine doses each comprised 300 ug of mutant IDH1 20-mer peptide, with topical imiquimod. Some clones are missing from TCRdb's copy, which holds only in-frame ones; the method was immunoSEQ multiplex PCR. The data hold about 36,000 clones, with 65% to 85% observed a single time. This material consisted of PBMCs, taken from a glioma patient whose treatment included an IDH1 peptide vaccine. The receptors shown here come from a man aged 40-55 years with glioma.

V gene TRBV14 combines with J gene TRBJ2-1; 10 bases agree with TRBD2. Germline lookup yields CDR1 SGHDN and CDR2 FVKESK. With V trimmed by 6 bases and J by 4 bases, 9 bases remained unmatched. This CDR3 is built from 16 residues. The CDR3 region has the DNA TGTGCCAGCAGTCCCTGGAGCGGGAGGGATTACAATGAGCAGTTCTTC. Translating gives CASSPWSGRDYNEQFF.

The rearrangement uses TRBV13 and TRBJ2-7, with TRBD2 identical over 9 bases. V lost 10 bases and J lost 0; bases outside the gene matches: 4. The CDR3 contains 13 residues. Germline V lookup: CDR1 PRHDT, CDR2 FYEKMQ (reference sequence). The CDR3 bases are TGTGCCACCAGGACTAGCGACTCCTACGAGCAGTACTTC. Its protein is CATRTSDSYEQYF.

The J gene is TRBJ1-4, the V gene TRBV9; 10 bases are a match to TRBD1. The V gene end was trimmed by 3 bases and the J gene end by 8 bases; junction bases not matched to a gene: 4. Germline V gene data show CDR1 as SGDLS and CDR2 as YYNGEE. The CDR3 length is 14 residues. The CDR3 sequence: CASSATGGREKLFF. CDR3 nucleotides: TGTGCCAGCAGCGCGACAGGGGGCAGGGAAAAACTGTTTTTT.

This clone occurred a few times. The chain recombines TRBV7-8 with TRBJ1-1; 10 bases fit TRBD1. Trimming cost V 0 bases and J 1 base; bases outside gene matches: 5. The CDR3 is 17 amino acids. The germline V gene encodes CDR1 SGHVS and CDR2 FQNEAQ. CDR3 sequence: CASSLARQGARNTEAFF. DNA for the CDR3: TGTGCCAGCAGCTTAGCGCGACAGGGGGCGCGGAACACTGAAGCTTTCTTT.

The chain couples TRBV7-9 to TRBJ2-5; 8 bases are shared with TRBD1. J lost 2 bases, V lost 4 bases, and 3 bases had no gene match. Germline values: CDR1 SEHNR, CDR2 FQNEAQ (reference sequence). The CDR3 loop spans 14 amino acids. The CDR3: CASSSDRDQETQYF. CDR3 sequence (DNA): TGTGCCAGCAGCTCGGACAGGGATCAAGAGACCCAGTACTTC.

V gene TRBV27 combines with J gene TRBJ2-7; 7 nucleotides align to TRBD2. The length of the CDR3 is 14 residues. V lost 2 bases, J lost 4 bases, and 5 bases stayed unmatched. Germline-derived CDR1 and CDR2 are MNHEY and SMNVEV (reference sequence). This CDR3 reads CASSLAGAGYEQYF. The CDR3 DNA reads TGTGCCAGCAGTTTAGCGGGAGCGGGGTACGAGCAGTACTTC.

The rearrangement joins TRBV5-5 to TRBJ1-1; D unresolved. CDR1 SGHKS and CDR2 YYEKEE come from the germline V gene (reference sequence). This CDR3 spans 13 amino acids. The V end lost 4 bases, the J end lost 6 bases, and 13 bases lay between the germline ends. Here the CDR3 DNA reads TGTGCCAGCAGCCCCGTCTACTCTCCTGAAGCTTTCTTT. This encodes CASSPVYSPEAFF. Combining the CDR3 with reference TRBV5-5 and TRBJ1-1 gives the whole variable domain DAGVTQSPTHLIKTRGQQVTLRCSPISGHKSVSWYQQVLGQGPQFIFQYYEKEERGRGNFPDRFSARQFPNYSSELNVNALLLGDSALYLCASSPVYSPEAFFGQGTRLTVV.

The chain combines TRBV29-1 with TRBJ1-2; 7 nucleotides agree with TRBD1. This CDR3 contains 11 residues. CDR1 and CDR2 from the germline V gene are SQVTM and ANQGSEA. Unmatched junction bases numbered 7, after V lost 7 bases and J lost 8 bases. The CDR3 coding sequence is TGCAGCGATGACAGGGACTTGGGCTACACCTTC. It is translated as CSDDRDLGYTF.

The rearrangement joins TRBV7-6 to TRBJ1-1, with a weak D call TRBD1 (6 bases). V shed 5 bases and J shed 1 base, with 17 bases lying between them. This CDR3 has 16 amino acids. Germline assignment: CDR1 SGHVS and CDR2 FNYEAQ. In DNA form, the CDR3 reads TGTGCCAGCAGCCCTCAGGGGAGAATGGGGAACACTGAAGCTTTCTTT. Translating gives CASSPQGRMGNTEAFF.

The V and J genes are TRBV10-3 and TRBJ2-5; D gene unclear. Germline V gene sequence: CDR1 ENHRY, CDR2 SYGVKD. This CDR3 comprises 11 residues. With 8 bases removed from V and 4 bases from J, the gap between germline ends came to 8 bases. As DNA, the CDR3 is TGTGCCATCGGCGACCGAGAGACCCAGTACTTC. Translating gives CAIGDRETQYF.

This clone showed up just a few times. The chain joins TRBV29-1 to TRBJ1-2; D not certain. CDR3 length: 14 amino acids. Germline CDR1 SQVTM, CDR2 ANQGSEA. Trimming removed 6 bases at V and 0 bases at J, with 14 bases between. The DNA of the CDR3 is TGCAGCGTGATCGGAGAGGTAGCTAACTATGGCTACACCTTC. Translation: CSVIGEVANYGYTF.

This clone has just one count. The chain employs TRBV11-2 and TRBJ2-2; 8 positions agree with TRBD2. V trimming: 5 bases; J trimming: 0 bases; junction bases outside the gene matches: 8. The CDR3 is made up of 17 amino acids. Germline V gene data show CDR1 as SGHAT and CDR2 as FQNNGV. CDR3 bases: TGTGCCAGCAGCCCGCGACCGGGACTAGCGAACACCGGGGAGCTGTTTTTT. Translating gives CASSPRPGLANTGELFF. The variable domain in full, with the rest retrieved from reference TRBV11-2 and TRBJ2-2, is EAGVAQSPRYKIIEKRQSVAFWCNPISGHATLYWYQQILGQGPKLLIQFQNNGVVDDSQLPKDRFSAERLKGVDSTLKIQPAKLEDSAVYLCASSPRPGLANTGELFFGEGSRLTVL.

The gene calls are TRBV19 and TRBJ1-4; a possible D gene is TRBD1 (6 bases). V was clipped by 5 bases and J by 6 bases, with 16 bases between them. The CDR3 contains 15 residues. Germline CDR1 reads LNHDA; CDR2 reads SQIVND (reference sequence). The CDR3 protein is CASSRLGTRYEKLFF. For the CDR3, the DNA is TGTGCCAGTAGTCGGTTAGGGACACGTTATGAAAAACTGTTTTTT.

The rearrangement joins TRBV29-1 to TRBJ2-5; 7 bases match TRBD1. Near its end, the DNA agrees better with TRBJ2-7, so the J call may be wrong. The CDR3 extends over 13 amino acids. The V gene's germline CDR1 is SQVTM and CDR2 ANQGSEA. DNA for the CDR3: TGCAGCGTTGTCGGGTTGGGACAGTACGAGCAGTACTTC. It encodes CSVVGLGQYEQYF.